The text below deals with one T cell receptor (beta chain). The CDR3 is made up of 10 amino acids. Germline CDR1 SQVTM, CDR2 ANQGSEA. With 5 bases removed from V and 8 bases from J, the gap between germline ends came to 7 bases. This record comes from a study of shared clonotypes between healthy human individuals. Positively selected for CCR7, the CD45RO-negative cells used as naive CD8 cells excluded terminally differentiated effector memory CD45RA+ cells. Here immunoSEQ multiplex PCR was the method, and the copy in TCRdb shows in-frame clones only, minus some. The sample carries some 2.1 million clones, about 95% recorded once.

The gene calls are TRBV29-1 and TRBJ2-1; D remains unclear. The source of this sequence is a man aged 18-30 years in good health. Sample: naive CD8+ T cells sorted from blood. The chain's CDR3 is CSVYSYEQFF. The CDR3 DNA is TGCAGCGTTTACAGCTATGAGCAGTTCTTC.